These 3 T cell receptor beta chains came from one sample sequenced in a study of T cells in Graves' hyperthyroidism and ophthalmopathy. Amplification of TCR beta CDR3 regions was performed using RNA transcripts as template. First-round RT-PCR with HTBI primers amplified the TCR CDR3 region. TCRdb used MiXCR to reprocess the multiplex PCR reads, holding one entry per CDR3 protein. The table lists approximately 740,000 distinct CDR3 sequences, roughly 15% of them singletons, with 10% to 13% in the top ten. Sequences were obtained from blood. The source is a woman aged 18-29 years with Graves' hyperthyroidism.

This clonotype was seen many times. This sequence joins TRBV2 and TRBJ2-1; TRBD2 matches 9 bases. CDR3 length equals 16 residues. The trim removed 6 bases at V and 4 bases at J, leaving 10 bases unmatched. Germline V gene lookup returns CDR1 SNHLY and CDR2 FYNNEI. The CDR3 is CASSAGGSWGYNEQFF. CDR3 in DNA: TGTGCCAGCAGCGCGGGGGGGTCCTGGGGTTACAATGAGCAGTTCTTC.

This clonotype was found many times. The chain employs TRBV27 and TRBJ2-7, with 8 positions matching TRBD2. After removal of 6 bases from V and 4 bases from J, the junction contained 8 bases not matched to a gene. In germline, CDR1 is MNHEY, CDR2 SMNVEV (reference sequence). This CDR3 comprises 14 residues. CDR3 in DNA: TGTGCCAGCAGCTTGAGCGGGAGCGGGTACGAGCAGTACTTC. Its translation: CASSLSGSGYEQYF.

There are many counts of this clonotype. The CDR3 DNA sequence: TGTGCCAGCAGTCCGCGCGGCGTGGGGGCATACGAGCAGTACTTC. Translation gives CASSPRGVGAYEQYF. The chain combines TRBV28 with TRBJ2-7; D may be TRBD1 (6 bases). The CDR3 has 15 residues. Germline-derived CDR1 and CDR2 are MDHEN and SYDVKM. The V end lost 5 bases, the J end lost 4 bases, and 18 bases lay between the germline ends.